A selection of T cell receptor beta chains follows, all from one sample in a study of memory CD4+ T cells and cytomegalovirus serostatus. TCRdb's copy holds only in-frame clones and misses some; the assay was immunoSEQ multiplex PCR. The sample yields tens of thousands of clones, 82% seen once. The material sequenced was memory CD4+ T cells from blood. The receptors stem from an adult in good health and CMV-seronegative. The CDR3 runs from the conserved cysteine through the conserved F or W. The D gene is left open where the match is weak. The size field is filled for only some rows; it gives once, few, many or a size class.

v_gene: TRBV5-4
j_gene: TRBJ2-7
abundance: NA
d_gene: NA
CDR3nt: TGTGCCAGCAGCTCTCTCCGGGACGAGGAGTACTTC
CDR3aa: CASSSLRDEEYF

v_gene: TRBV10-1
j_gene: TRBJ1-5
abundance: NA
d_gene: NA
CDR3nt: TGCGCCAGTGGAGAGAGACCCAATCAGCCCCAGCATTTT
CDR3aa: CASGERPNQPQHF

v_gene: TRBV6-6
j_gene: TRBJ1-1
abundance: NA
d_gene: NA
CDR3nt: TGTGCCAGCAGTTACAGTCTGATGAAGAACACTGAAGCTTTCTTT
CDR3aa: CASSYSLMKNTEAFF

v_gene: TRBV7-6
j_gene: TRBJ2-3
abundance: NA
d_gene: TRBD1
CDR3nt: TGTGCCAGCAGCTTAGGGCCGGGACAGCGCACAGATACGCAGTATTTT
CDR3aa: CASSLGPGQRTDTQYF

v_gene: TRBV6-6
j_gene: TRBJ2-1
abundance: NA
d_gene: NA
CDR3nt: TGTGCCAGCAGTGTTAGGGGATACAATGAGCAGTTCTTC
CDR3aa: CASSVRGYNEQFF

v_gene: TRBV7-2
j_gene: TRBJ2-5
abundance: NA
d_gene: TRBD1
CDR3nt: TGTGCCAGCAGCCGAACAACCGGGACAGGGGGAGAGACCCAGTACTTC
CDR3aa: CASSRTTGTGGETQYF

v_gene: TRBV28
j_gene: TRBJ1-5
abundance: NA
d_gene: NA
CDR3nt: TGTGCCAGCAGGTCAGTTCTGGGGGGCAATCAGCCCCAGCATTTT
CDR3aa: CASRSVLGGNQPQHF

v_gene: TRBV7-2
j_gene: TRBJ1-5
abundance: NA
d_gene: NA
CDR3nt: TGTGCCAGCAGCTTAGGGGAAAGCCAGCCCCAGCATTTT
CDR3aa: CASSLGESQPQHF

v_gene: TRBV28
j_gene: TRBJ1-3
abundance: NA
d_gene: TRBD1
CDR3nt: TGTGCCAGCAGCCGCGACAACAGGGGGCAAGGAAACACCATATATTTT
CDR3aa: CASSRDNRGQGNTIYF

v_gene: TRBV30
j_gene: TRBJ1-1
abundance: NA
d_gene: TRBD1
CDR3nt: TGTGCCTGGACCAGACAGGGCGACACTGAAGCTTTCTTT
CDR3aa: CAWTRQGDTEAFF

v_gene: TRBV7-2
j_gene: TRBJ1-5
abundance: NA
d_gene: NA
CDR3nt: TGTGCCAGTCCGGGACTCTTCAATCAGCCCCAGCATTTT
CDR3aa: CASPGLFNQPQHF

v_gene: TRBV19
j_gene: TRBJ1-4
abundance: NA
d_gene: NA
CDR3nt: TGTGCCAGTAGTATAACAGCGTTGGCAGGGATTAATGAAAAACTGTTTTTT
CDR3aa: CASSITALAGINEKLFF

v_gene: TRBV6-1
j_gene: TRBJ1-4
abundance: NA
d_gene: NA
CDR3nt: TGTGCCAGCGGGTTCGAGGAAAAACTGTTTTTT
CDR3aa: CASGFEEKLFF

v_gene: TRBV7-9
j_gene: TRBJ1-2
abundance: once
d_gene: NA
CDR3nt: TGTGCCAGCAGCTTAGACGGCTATGGCTACACCTTC
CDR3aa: CASSLDGYGYTF

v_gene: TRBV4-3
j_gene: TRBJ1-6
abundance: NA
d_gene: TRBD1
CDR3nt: TGCGCCAGCAGCCAAGATTGGGGACAGAATTCACCCCTCCACTTT
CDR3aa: CASSQDWGQNSPLHF

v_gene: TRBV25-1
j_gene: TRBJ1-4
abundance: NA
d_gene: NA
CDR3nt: TGTGCCAGCAGTGAATATGGAGCAACAACTAATGAAAAACTGTTTTTT
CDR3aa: CASSEYGATTNEKLFF

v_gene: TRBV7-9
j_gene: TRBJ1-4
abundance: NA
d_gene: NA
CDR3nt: TGTGCCAGCAGCTTAGACCTTCGGGCGGGTAATGAAAAACTGTTTTTT
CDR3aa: CASSLDLRAGNEKLFF

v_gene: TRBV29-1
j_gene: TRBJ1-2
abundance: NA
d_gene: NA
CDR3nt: TGCAGCGTTGAAACAGGTTGGGGTGGCTACACCTTC
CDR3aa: CSVETGWGGYTF

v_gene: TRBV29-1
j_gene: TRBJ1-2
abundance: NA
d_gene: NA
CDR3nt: TGCAGCGTAGATCCGGGGAACTATGGCTACACCTTC
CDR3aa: CSVDPGNYGYTF

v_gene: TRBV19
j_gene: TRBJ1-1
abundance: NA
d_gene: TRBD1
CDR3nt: TGTGCCAGTAGTGTGGGGGGGACAGGGAACACTGAAGCTTTCTTT
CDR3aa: CASSVGGTGNTEAFF

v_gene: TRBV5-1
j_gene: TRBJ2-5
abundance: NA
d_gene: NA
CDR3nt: TGCGCCAGCAGCGCCGGGACTCAACAAGAGACCCAGTACTTC
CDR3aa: CASSAGTQQETQYF

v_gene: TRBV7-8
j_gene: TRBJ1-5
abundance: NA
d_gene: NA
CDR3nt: TGTGCCAGCAGCTTAGGTTCAGCATCAGGGTTTGATCAGCCCCAGCATTTT
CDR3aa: CASSLGSASGFDQPQHF

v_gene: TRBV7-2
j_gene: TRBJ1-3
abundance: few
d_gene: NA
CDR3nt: TGTGCCAGCAGCCAGGCAGGCGGAAACACCATATATTTT
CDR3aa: CASSQAGGNTIYF

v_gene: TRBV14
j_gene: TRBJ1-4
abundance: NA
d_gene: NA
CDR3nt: TGTGCCAGCAGCCCGACCCAGGGTTCCGTTGAAAAACTGTTTTTT
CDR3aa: CASSPTQGSVEKLFF

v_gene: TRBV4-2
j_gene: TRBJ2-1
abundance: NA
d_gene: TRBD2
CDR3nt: TGTGCCAGCAGCTCACCCGCCCTAGCGGGGAGCTCCTACAATGAGCAGTTCTTC
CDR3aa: CASSSPALAGSSYNEQFF

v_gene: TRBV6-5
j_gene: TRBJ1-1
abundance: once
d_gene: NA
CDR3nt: TGTGCCAGCATCAACGGGGCGAACACTGAAGCTTTCTTT
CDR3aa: CASINGANTEAFF

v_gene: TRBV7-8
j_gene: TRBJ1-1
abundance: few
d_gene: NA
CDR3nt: TGTGCCAGCAGCTTGGAAAAGACAGGGAACACTGAAGCTTTCTTT
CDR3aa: CASSLEKTGNTEAFF

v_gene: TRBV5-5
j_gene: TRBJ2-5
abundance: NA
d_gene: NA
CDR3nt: TGTGCCAGCTCAGGCATCCAAGAGACCCAGTACTTC
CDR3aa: CASSGIQETQYF

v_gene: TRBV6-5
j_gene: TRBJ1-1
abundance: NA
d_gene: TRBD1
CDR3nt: TGTGCCAGCAGTCCCCGACAGGGCGCCGCTGAAGCTTTCTTT
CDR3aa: CASSPRQGAAEAFF

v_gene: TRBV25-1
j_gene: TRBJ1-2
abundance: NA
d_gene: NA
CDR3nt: TGTGCCAGCAGTGAACCGACAGGCTCGTATGGCTACACCTTC
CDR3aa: CASSEPTGSYGYTF

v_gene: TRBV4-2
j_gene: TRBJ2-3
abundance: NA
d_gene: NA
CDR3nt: TGTGCCAGCAGCCAACAGGGTGGCACAGATACGCAGTATTTT
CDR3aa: CASSQQGGTDTQYF

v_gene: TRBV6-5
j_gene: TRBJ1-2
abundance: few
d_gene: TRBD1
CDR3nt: TGTGCCAGCAGCCTAAACGGACAGGGGTACACCTTC
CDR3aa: CASSLNGQGYTF

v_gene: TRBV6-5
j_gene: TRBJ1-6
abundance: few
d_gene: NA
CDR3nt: TGTGCCAGCAGTTACTCATCCTCCGAGGCTTCACCCCTCCACTTT
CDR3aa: CASSYSSSEASPLHF

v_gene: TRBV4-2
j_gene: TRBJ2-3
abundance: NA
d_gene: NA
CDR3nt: TGTGCCAGCAGCCAAGATGGCGGGGGCACAGATACGCAGTATTTT
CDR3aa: CASSQDGGGTDTQYF

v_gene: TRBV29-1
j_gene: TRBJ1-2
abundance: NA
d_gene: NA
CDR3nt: TGCAGCGTTGTACGAGGCTATGGCTACACCTTC
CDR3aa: CSVVRGYGYTF

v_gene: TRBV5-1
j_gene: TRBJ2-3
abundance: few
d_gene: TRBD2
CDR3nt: TGCGCCAGCAGCCCCGGGACTAGCGGGGGAGATACGCAGTATTTT
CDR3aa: CASSPGTSGGDTQYF

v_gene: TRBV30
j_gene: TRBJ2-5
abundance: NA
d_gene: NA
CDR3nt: TGTGCCTGGAGTCGTGACATGCAAGAGACCCAGTACTTC
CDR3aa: CAWSRDMQETQYF

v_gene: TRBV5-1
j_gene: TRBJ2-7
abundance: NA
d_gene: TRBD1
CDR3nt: TGCGCCAGCAGTAAAGGTCTACAGGGGGGCTACGAGCAGTACTTC
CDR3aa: CASSKGLQGGYEQYF

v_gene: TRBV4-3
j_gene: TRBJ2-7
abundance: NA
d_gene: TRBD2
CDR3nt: TGCGCCAGCAGCCAAGGACTAGCGGGGGGTACCTACGAGCAGTACTTC
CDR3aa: CASSQGLAGGTYEQYF

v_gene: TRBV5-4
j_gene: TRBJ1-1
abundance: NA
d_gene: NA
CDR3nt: TGTGCCAGCAGCTTGAGTCATAGGACTGAAGCTTTCTTT
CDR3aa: CASSLSHRTEAFF

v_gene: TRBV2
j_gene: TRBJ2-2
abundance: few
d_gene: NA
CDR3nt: TGTGCCAGCAGTGTTTCGTGGTGGGCGGCCGGGGAGCTGTTTTTT
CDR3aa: CASSVSWWAAGELFF

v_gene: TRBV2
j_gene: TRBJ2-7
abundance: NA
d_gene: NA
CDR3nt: TGTGCCAGCAGTTTCGACAGTTTCTACGAGCAGTACTTC
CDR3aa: CASSFDSFYEQYF

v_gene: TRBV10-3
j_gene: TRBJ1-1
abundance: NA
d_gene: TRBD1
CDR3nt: TGTGCCATCAGTGAGAGTTTAGGGGGCGGTCAAACTGAAGCTTTCTTT
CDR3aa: CAISESLGGGQTEAFF

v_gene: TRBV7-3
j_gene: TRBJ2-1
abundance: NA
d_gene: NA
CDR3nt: TGTGCCAGCAGCTTATGGCCCCTGGACAATGAGCAGTTCTTC
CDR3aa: CASSLWPLDNEQFF

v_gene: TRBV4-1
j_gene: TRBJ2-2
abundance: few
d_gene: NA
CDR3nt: TGCGCCAGCAGCCAGATAGAGGGAGCCGGGGAGCTGTTTTTT
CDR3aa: CASSQIEGAGELFF

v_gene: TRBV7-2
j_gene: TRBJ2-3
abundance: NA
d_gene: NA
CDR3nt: TGTGCCAGCAGCTCCCGGGACCTGATCACAGATACGCAGTATTTT
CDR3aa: CASSSRDLITDTQYF

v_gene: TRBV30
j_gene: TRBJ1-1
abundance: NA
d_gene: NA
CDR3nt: TGTGCCTGGAGTCCCAAAGGGGACGGTGAAGCTTTCTTT
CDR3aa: CAWSPKGDGEAFF